A single sample gave rise to the 4 T cell receptor beta chains below, sequenced in a study of read filtering for tumor transcriptome and immune sequencing. This library used around 0.4 ug RNA and molecular barcoded adaptors spanning alpha/delta and beta/gamma chains. One entry per CDR3 protein, called by TCRdb with MiXCR from the reads. The top ten clones hold 9.5% to 12% of a sample with some 120,000 distinct CDR3 sequences, 10% to 15% of them seen once. The sample was a population of CD138-negative cells sorted from bone marrow. Receptor source: a donor over 35 with multiple myeloma.

This clonotype was counted at least ten times. The chain has TRBV20-1 and TRBJ2-3, with 15 bases matching TRBD2. Looked up from germline, CDR1 is DFQATT and CDR2 is SNEGSKA (reference sequence). The CDR3 runs to 16 residues. The trim removed 3 bases at V and 6 bases at J, leaving 7 bases unmatched. The CDR3 reads CSARGTSGRSRDTQYF. The CDR3, as DNA: TGCAGTGCTAGGGGGACTAGCGGGAGGTCCAGGGATACGCAGTATTTT.

The chain is built from TRBV20-1 and TRBJ2-2, with 9 positions matching TRBD2. J gave up 4 bases and V 1 base, and 4 bases lay outside the gene matches. From germline, CDR1 is DFQATT and CDR2 SNEGSKA (reference sequence). CDR3 length: 15 residues. CDR3 sequence reads: CSARGGGGATGELFF. Here the CDR3 DNA reads TGCAGTGCTAGAGGAGGCGGGGGGGCCACCGGGGAGCTGTTTTTT.

This clonotype has ten or more counts. The V and J genes are TRBV20-1 and TRBJ1-2; the D gene is possibly TRBD1 (5 bases). The CDR3 contains 13 residues. V was trimmed by 3 bases and J by 4 bases, leaving 12 bases between them. Germline V gives CDR1 DFQATT, CDR2 SNEGSKA (reference sequence). CDR3 protein: CSASPGRGYGYTF. As DNA, the CDR3 is TGCAGTGCTAGTCCAGGGAGAGGCTATGGCTACACCTTC.

A word on this clonotype: At one end, the junction sequence differs from germline, possibly due to a read error. The chain is built from TRBV20-1 and TRBJ1-4; 9 nucleotides match TRBD1. Germline assignment: CDR1 DFQATT and CDR2 SNEGSKA (reference sequence). CDR3 length: 18 amino acids. CDR3 protein: CGARDFKETGGAREKLFF. The DNA of the CDR3 is TGCGGTGCTAGAGATTTCAAGGAGACAGGGGGGGCGCGGGAAAAACTGTTTTTT.